Below, 15 T cell receptor beta chains from the same sample are listed, as sequenced in a study of CD8 T cells in ankylosing spondylitis. TCRdb re-called the 5' RACE reads with MiXCR, one entry per CDR3 protein. The table has tens of thousands of distinct CDR3 sequences, 6.2% seen once. The source material was synovial fluid, either unsorted or a sorted T cell fraction (not recorded which). All receptors come from a male donor with ankylosing spondylitis.

This sequence joins TRBV5-1 and TRBJ2-1; 10 nucleotides line up with TRBD2. Germline V CDR1 and CDR2: SGHRS, YFSETQ. This CDR3 is built from 14 residues. V lost 3 bases, J lost 6 bases, and 3 bases stayed unmatched. Written as DNA, the CDR3 is TGCGCCAGCAGCTCATGGACTAGCGGCAATGAGCAGTTCTTC. Translation gives CASSSWTSGNEQFF. The full variable domain, rest sourced from reference TRBV5-1 and TRBJ2-1, is KAGVTQTPRYLIKTRGQQVTLSCSPISGHRSVSWYQQTPGQGLQFLFEYFSETQRNKGNFPGRFSGRQFSNSRSEMNVSTLELGDSALYLCASSSWTSGNEQFFGPGTRLTVL.

In its sample, this clonotype was seen a few times. The chain links TRBV20-1 to TRBJ2-7; 9 bases match TRBD2. J was trimmed by 3 bases and V by 0 bases; bases with no gene match: 6. The CDR3 has 15 residues. In germline, CDR1 is DFQATT, CDR2 SNEGSKA (reference sequence). CDR3 DNA sequence: TGCAGTGCTAGAGATCAGAGCGGGGGGATCTACGAGCAGTACTTC. Protein product: CSARDQSGGIYEQYF.

This clonotype was counted at least ten times. The chain couples TRBV3-1 to TRBJ2-7; tentative D call: TRBD1 (6 bases). V lost 4 bases, J lost 3 bases, and 16 bases lay in between. CDR1 and CDR2 (germline): LGHDT, YNNKEL (reference sequence). The CDR3 totals 15 residues. CDR3 sequence reads: CASSLGAGGGYEQYF. In nucleotides, the CDR3 is TGTGCCAGCAGCCTGGGGGCGGGCGGTGGCTACGAGCAGTACTTC.

This clonotype was seen ten or more times. The gene calls are TRBV11-3 and TRBJ1-1, with D possibly matching TRBD1 (6 bases). Germline-derived CDR1 and CDR2 are SGHNT and YENEEA. This CDR3 has 14 residues. The germline V and J ends were trimmed by 4 bases and 1 base, with 10 bases remaining between them. CDR3 loop: CASSWDTQNTEAFF. DNA for the CDR3: TGTGCCAGCAGCTGGGACACGCAGAACACTGAAGCTTTCTTT.

This clonotype has at least ten counts. This chain uses TRBV5-1 with TRBJ2-2; 10 bases are a match to TRBD2. This CDR3 has 16 residues. Germline V lookup: CDR1 SGHRS, CDR2 YFSETQ. With 0 bases clipped from V and 2 bases from J, the junction kept 1 base outside the gene matches. CDR3 bases: TGCGCCAGCAGCTTGGGACTAGCGGGTAACACCGGGGAGCTGTTTTTT. Residues: CASSLGLAGNTGELFF.

A few counts support this clonotype. The rearrangement links TRBV11-3 to TRBJ2-7, with no clear D. The CDR3 has 14 residues. CDR1 SGHNT and CDR2 YENEEA come from the germline V gene. Trimming took off 6 bases at V and 1 base at J, with 13 bases between the two ends. The CDR3 reads CASSRSQNSYEQYF. Here the CDR3 DNA reads TGTGCCAGCAGTCGATCACAGAATTCCTACGAGCAGTACTTC.

The chain uses TRBV5-4 and TRBJ2-3; D is uncertain. Germline V gene data show CDR1 as SGHNT and CDR2 as YYREEE (reference sequence). The CDR3 extends over 14 amino acids. The V end was cut by 5 bases, the J end by 1 base, with 11 bases between. CDR3 in amino acids: CASRPETGTDTQYF. CDR3 nucleotides: TGTGCCAGCAGACCAGAAACCGGCACAGATACGCAGTATTTT.

This clonotype has ten or more counts. The V gene is TRBV9, the J gene TRBJ1-3; tentative D call: TRBD1 (5 bases). The ends were cut back, 3 bases at V and 0 bases at J, with 7 bases in the middle. Germline CDR1 SGDLS, CDR2 YYNGEE. This CDR3 has 14 residues. CDR3 coding DNA: TGTGCCAGCAGCGGACAGAGCTCTGGAAACACCATATATTTT. Protein: CASSGQSSGNTIYF.

The chain combines TRBV10-3 with TRBJ2-1; D may be TRBD1 or TRBD2 (5 bases each). CDR3 size: 15 residues. Per germline, CDR1 ENHRY and CDR2 SYGVKD. Trimming removed 4 bases from V and 0 bases from J, with 10 bases in between. The CDR3 reads CAISGAGTSYNEQFF. The CDR3 DNA is TGTGCCATCAGTGGGGCAGGGACCTCCTACAATGAGCAGTTCTTC.

This clonotype was counted ten times or more. The J gene is TRBJ2-5, the V gene TRBV27; maybe TRBD2 (5 bases). V was trimmed by 6 bases and J by 5 bases, leaving 10 bases between them. Looked up from germline, CDR1 is MNHEY and CDR2 is SMNVEV (reference sequence). This CDR3 region has 12 residues. The CDR3 loop reads CASSDTGETQYF. In DNA form, the CDR3 reads TGTGCCAGCAGCGACACGGGGGAGACCCAGTACTTC.

This clonotype was observed at least ten times. The V call is TRBV27, the J call TRBJ1-4, with a possible D match to TRBD1 (6 bases). The CDR3 covers 16 residues. Trimming removed 8 bases from V and 0 bases from J, with 16 bases in between. Germline CDR1 is MNHEY and CDR2 is SMNVEV (reference sequence). CDR3 loop: CASVAQDSTTNEKLFF. CDR3 in DNA: TGTGCCAGCGTTGCCCAGGACAGCACAACTAATGAAAAACTGTTTTTT.

This clonotype was observed a handful of times. V gene TRBV7-2 combines with J gene TRBJ2-3; D is perhaps TRBD2 (6 bases). Trimming shortened V by 5 bases and J by 1 base, and 16 bases separated the two germline ends. CDR1 SGHTA and CDR2 FQGNSA come from the germline V gene. The CDR3 is 16 residues long. DNA for the CDR3: TGTGCCAGCAGCCTCTCGAGAGCGGGCCGCACAGATACGCAGTATTTT. This sequence encodes CASSLSRAGRTDTQYF.

This clonotype was found many times. This chain uses TRBV18 with TRBJ1-6; D perhaps matches TRBD1 (5 bases). CDR3 length equals 14 residues. V lost 5 bases and J 5 bases, leaving 10 bases between the germline ends. The V gene's germline CDR1 is KGHSH and CDR2 LQKENI. The CDR3 sequence: CASSTGTDNSPLHF. Here the CDR3 DNA reads TGTGCCAGCTCAACCGGGACGGATAATTCACCCCTCCACTTT.

The rearrangement joins TRBV7-9 to TRBJ2-1; D ambiguous. In germline, CDR1 is SEHNR, CDR2 FQNEAQ (reference sequence). This CDR3 is 14 amino acids long. V was cut by 3 bases and J by 0 bases, with 6 bases left in between. The CDR3 DNA reads as TGTGCCAGCAGCTTTTCGAGCTCCTACAATGAGCAGTTCTTC. Translated: CASSFSSSYNEQFF. Combining the CDR3 with reference TRBV7-9 and TRBJ2-1 gives the whole variable domain DTGVSQNPRHKITKRGQNVTFRCDPISEHNRLYWYRQTLGQGPEFLTYFQNEAQLEKSRLLSDRFSAERPKGSFSTLEIQRTEQGDSAMYLCASSFSSSYNEQFFGPGTRLTVL.

This clonotype was counted many times. The J gene is TRBJ1-1, the V gene TRBV19; a weak D match, TRBD1 (6 bases). The ends were cut back, 3 bases at V and 6 bases at J, with 20 bases in the middle. CDR1 is LNHDA, CDR2 SQIVND, per germline (reference sequence). This CDR3 is built from 16 residues. The CDR3 sequence is CASSIRPGHGHPEAFF. The CDR3, as DNA: TGTGCCAGTAGTATTCGCCCGGGACACGGACACCCTGAAGCTTTCTTT.